This T cell receptor (beta chain) was sequenced during a study of OX40 agonist ivuxolimab in advanced cancers. With regard to the full study: Ivuxolimab was a fully human IgG2 agonistic monoclonal antibody targeting the costimulatory receptor OX40 (CD134). The monotherapy dose-escalation portion (N of about 47 patients) of the phase I ivuxolimab trial is reported in the paper. Of the roughly 52 dose-escalation patients, hepatocellular carcinoma was present in about 19, melanoma in around 15, renal cell carcinoma in 9 and head and neck cancer in 9. Partial responses were achieved by three dose-escalation patients, of whom one had hepatocellular carcinoma and two had cutaneous melanoma. Peripheral TCRbeta sequencing was intended to test whether TCR sequence diversity was altered and clonal T-cell expansion was caused by ivuxolimab. Patients were allowed to have had prior anti-PD-1, anti-PD-L1 or anti-CTLA-4 therapy, and roughly 40% of the dose-escalation patients had previously received checkpoint inhibitors. In the dose-escalation cohort, 82.7% of patients were male, and the mean age was around 60 years, with a range of about 23 to 90. Intravenous ivuxolimab was administered to patients every 2 weeks at six dose levels: 0.01, 0.1, 0.3, 1.5, 3 and 10 mg/kg. What the study reported, not specific to this receptor: After ivuxolimab, expanded clones were on average more numerous among CD8+ T cells than among CD4+ T cells. The antigen specificity of the clonally expanded peripheral T cells was not determined. In the 0.1-3.0 mg/kg groups, partial responders had among the lowest normalized peripheral clonal expansion, particularly in CD8+ T cells. Low levels of normalized T-cell clonal expansion were also seen in some nonresponding patients. At doses from 0.1 to 3.0 mg/kg, clonal expansion was seen in both CD4+ and CD8+ blood T cells between baseline and week 6.

Patients with autoimmune disease history or receiving systemic immunosuppression were excluded from the trial. In every dose cohort, peripheral blood was drawn for TCR sequencing at baseline, cycle 4 day 1, and cycle 7 day 1. Samples came from an open-label, multicenter, first-in-human phase I dose-escalation trial of ivuxolimab. Adults with locally advanced or metastatic melanoma, renal cell, hepatocellular, or head and neck squamous cell carcinoma were enrolled in the trial. Before TCR sequencing, CD4+ T cells and CD8+ T cells were sorted from peripheral blood as separate populations. Counted from cysteine to phenylalanine, this CDR3 has 14 amino acids. Only CDR3 DNA remains: 42 bases, in frame from the first base. The CDR1 and CDR2 encoded by the germline V gene are SGHVS and FNYEAQ. Germline trimming: 5 bases from V, 4 bases from J; junction bases outside gene matches: 5. Concerning this clone: No cognate antigen has been identified for it. No much larger clone exists at a distance of one base, and base qualities are not known.

To sequence the TCRbeta CDR3 region, genomic DNA was isolated from the sorted cells. The immunoSEQ Assay was used to sequence the TCRbeta CDR3 regions. TCRdb re-hosts the immuneACCESS table, in-frame sequences only. Its copies lack some clones; in the studies checked, an unresolved V gene accounts for under half of them, and the cause for the rest is not known. The table for this sample lists 40,000 or so clones; about 72% of them were counted only once. Less than 25% of the sample belongs to the ten largest clones. This clonotype originated in an adult with an advanced solid tumor such as melanoma, head and neck, liver or kidney cancer. This receptor chain uses TRBV7-6 and TRBJ2-1, with TRBD2 matching 7 junction bases. Material: CD4+ or CD8+ T cells sorted from blood, obtained in a trial of the OX40 agonist ivuxolimab. The bases are TGTGCCAGCAGCCTGACTAGCTCATACAATGAGCAGTTCTTC. Its coded protein is CASSLTSSYNEQFF.